One and the same sample provided the 7 T cell receptor beta chains below, sequenced in a study of PD-L1 blockade in urothelial cancer. TCRdb keeps only in-frame clones here, not all; method: immunoSEQ multiplex PCR. Altogether tens of thousands of clones are present, 85% being singletons, with the ten largest covering roughly an eighth. Indicated time point: pretreatment peripheral blood. The input for sequencing was PBMCs, taken around atezolizumab (anti-PD-L1) treatment. These receptors all come from a man aged 55 to 70 with urothelial cancer.

The V gene is TRBV18, the J gene TRBJ2-5; TRBD2 aligns across 10 bases. Trimming removed 1 base from V and 5 bases from J; junction bases left unmatched: 7. Germline V gives CDR1 KGHSH, CDR2 LQKENI. CDR3 length equals 16 residues. The DNA of the CDR3 is TGTGCCAGCTCACCACTACTAGCGGGAACAGGGGAGACCCAGTACTTC. It translates to CASSPLLAGTGETQYF. Full variable domain (missing parts from reference TRBV18 and TRBJ2-5): NAGVMQNPRHLVRRRGQEARLRCSPMKGHSHVYWYRQLPEEGLKFMVYLQKENIIDESGMPKERFSAEFPKEGPSILRIQQVVRGDSAAYFCASSPLLAGTGETQYFGPGTRLLVL.

V is TRBV27 and J is TRBJ1-2, with a possible D match to TRBD1 (5 bases). V dropped 6 bases and J dropped 9 bases, with 17 bases sitting between them. Germline CDR1 MNHEY, CDR2 SMNVEV (reference sequence). This CDR3 spans 13 amino acids. CDR3 region: CASSLGGANSYTF. The CDR3 DNA reads as TGTGCCAGCAGCCTGGGAGGGGCCAACAGCTACACCTTC.

CDR3 residues: CAISEQGLRQPQHF. DNA for the CDR3: TGTGCCATCAGTGAACAGGGTCTTCGTCAGCCCCAGCATTTT. The chain has TRBV10-3 and TRBJ1-5; weak D call: TRBD1 (6 bases). In germline, CDR1 is ENHRY, CDR2 SYGVKD. CDR3 length: 14 residues. V was pared by 3 bases and J by 6 bases, with 12 bases between.

The genes are TRBV2 and TRBJ2-5; TRBD1 is a possible D gene (6 bases). Germline CDR1 is SNHLY and CDR2 is FYNNEI. V was clipped by 5 bases and J by 6 bases, with 22 bases between them. This CDR3 spans 16 amino acids. The CDR3 DNA follows: TGTGCCAGCAGTCAACGAGTTGGCAGGGGTTTGAAGACCCAGTACTTC. Translation gives CASSQRVGRGLKTQYF.

About this clone itself: The junction differs from germline at one of its ends, possibly a read error. CDR3 protein: CASTELGSNNNYGYTF. CDR3 coding DNA: TGTGCCAGCACTGAACTCGGGTCCAACAATAACTATGGCTACACCTTC. The rearrangement links TRBV2 to TRBJ1-2; no reliable D call. CDR3 length: 16 amino acids. Germline V gene sequence: CDR1 SNHLY, CDR2 FYNNEI.

V and J are TRBV14 and TRBJ2-7, with a weak D call TRBD2 (6 bases). The germline V and J ends were trimmed by 1 base and 7 bases, with 14 bases remaining between them. This CDR3 comprises 14 residues. Germline CDR1 and CDR2: SGHDN and FVKESK. CDR3 sequence: CASSQGLDPWEQYF. The CDR3 DNA reads as TGTGCCAGCAGCCAAGGACTAGACCCTTGGGAGCAGTACTTC. Variable domain in full (rest from reference TRBV14 and TRBJ2-7): EAGVTQFPSHSVIEKGQTVTLRCDPISGHDNLYWYRRVMGKEIKFLLHFVKESKQDESGMPNNRFLAERTGGTYSTLKVQPAELEDSGVYFCASSQGLDPWEQYFGPGTRLTVT.

The chain employs TRBV5-1 and TRBJ1-3, with D possibly matching TRBD1 (6 bases). V gave up 4 bases and J gave up 4 bases, with 12 bases separating them. The CDR3 is made up of 14 amino acids. Germline V gene sequence: CDR1 SGHRS, CDR2 YFSETQ. CDR3 bases: TGCGCCAGCAGCCTCGGACAGCCGGGAAACACCATATATTTT. Protein: CASSLGQPGNTIYF. Full variable domain (outside the CDR3, taken from reference TRBV5-1 and TRBJ1-3): KAGVTQTPRYLIKTRGQQVTLSCSPISGHRSVSWYQQTPGQGLQFLFEYFSETQRNKGNFPGRFSGRQFSNSRSEMNVSTLELGDSALYLCASSLGQPGNTIYFGEGSWLTVV.